The entry below gives a single T cell receptor beta chain sequence along with its context. Per the original data handling: Nucleated cell counts were estimated from reference gene primer amplification. Clones were read by immunoSEQ multiplex PCR, and TCRdb kept only the in-frame ones, dropping some. That table furnishes V, J and clone size, whereas the DNA furnished D and trimming. This sample has 87,000 or so clones; over 75% occur once, and the top ten carry roughly 3.2%. Enrolment of Seattle patients took place during active infection, and they were followed longitudinally. This record comes from a study of blood T cell repertoires in COVID-19. Background on the study: Both acute and convalescent COVID-19 samples were obtained from the United States, Italy and Spain. T cells, B-cell-depleted T cells, or PBMCs supplied cDNA or gDNA.

Between the trimmed V and J ends, which lost 0 bases and 1 base, there was a span of 16 bases. Germline V CDR1 and CDR2: SGHDT, YYEEEE. CDR3 size: 17 residues. This chain joins TRBV5-6 and TRBJ1-1; D perhaps matches TRBD1 (5 bases). The clonotype was recovered from a woman older than 75 with COVID-19, enrolled during active disease. Sequenced material: peripheral blood. The CDR3 DNA is TGTGCCAGCAGCTTGGTTAGTGCAGGGTTGACGAACACTGAAGCTTTCTTT. It yields the protein CASSLVSAGLTNTEAFF.